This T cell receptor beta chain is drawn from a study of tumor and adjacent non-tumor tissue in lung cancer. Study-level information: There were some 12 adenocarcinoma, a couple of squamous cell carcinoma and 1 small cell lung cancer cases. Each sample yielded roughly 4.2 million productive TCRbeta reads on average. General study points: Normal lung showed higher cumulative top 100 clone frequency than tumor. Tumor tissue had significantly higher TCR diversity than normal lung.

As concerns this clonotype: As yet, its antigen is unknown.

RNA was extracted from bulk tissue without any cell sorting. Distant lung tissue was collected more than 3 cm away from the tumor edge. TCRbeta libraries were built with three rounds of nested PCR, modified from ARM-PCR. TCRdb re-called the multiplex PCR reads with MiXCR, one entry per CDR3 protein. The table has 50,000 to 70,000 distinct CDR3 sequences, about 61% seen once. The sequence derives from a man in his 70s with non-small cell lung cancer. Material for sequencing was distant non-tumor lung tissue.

CDR3 coding DNA: TGCGCCAGCAGCCCAAGAGGAGTAGAGTCCATTAACTATGGCTACACCTTC. Translated, it gives CASSPRGVESINYGYTF. V and J are TRBV4-1 and TRBJ1-2; no reliable D call. The germline CDR1 and CDR2 sequences are MGHRA and YSYEKL. Trimming shortened V by 4 bases and J by 1 base, and 19 bases separated the two germline ends. The CDR3 has 17 amino acids.